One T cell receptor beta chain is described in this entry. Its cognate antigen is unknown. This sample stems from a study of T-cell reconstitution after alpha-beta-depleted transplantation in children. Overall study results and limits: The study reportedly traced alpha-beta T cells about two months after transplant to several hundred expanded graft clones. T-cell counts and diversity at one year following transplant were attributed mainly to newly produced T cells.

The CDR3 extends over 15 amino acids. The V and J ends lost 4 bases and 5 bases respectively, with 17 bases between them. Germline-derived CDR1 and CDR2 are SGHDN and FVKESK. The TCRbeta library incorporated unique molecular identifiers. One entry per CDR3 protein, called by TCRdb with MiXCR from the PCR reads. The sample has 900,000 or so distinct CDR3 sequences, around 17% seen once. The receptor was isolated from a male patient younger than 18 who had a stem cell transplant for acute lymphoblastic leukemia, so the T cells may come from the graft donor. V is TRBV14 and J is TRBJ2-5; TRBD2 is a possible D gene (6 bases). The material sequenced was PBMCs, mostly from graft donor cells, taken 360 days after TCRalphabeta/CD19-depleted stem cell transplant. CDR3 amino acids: CASSLGLLLRETQYF. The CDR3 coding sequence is TGTGCCAGCAGCCTGGGACTCCTGCTTAGGGAGACCCAGTACTTC.